Presented here are 31 T cell receptor beta chains from one specimen sequenced in a study of post-analysis software for immune sequencing data (dated by TCRdb to 2015 to 2017). The paper as a whole reports these results and caveats: Roughly 5 TRBV segments, including TRBV5-6, TRBV5-1 and TRBV20-1, were significantly more frequent in patients than controls.

No antigen has been assigned to these receptors. The library relied on PCR. The sequencer was an Illumina HiSeq 2500. To reduce PCR and sequencing biases, unique molecular identifiers were incorporated into the TCR beta cDNA libraries. TCRdb applied fastp at Q25 and MiXCR to the public reads, then kept only in-frame beta chains. Rows with one shared CDR3 protein collapse into an entry with the most common genes and DNA. The sample yields 600,000 to 750,000 distinct CDR3 sequences; approximately 59% were counted once. The top ten constitute about 11% of the sample. The sequencing input was blood. The receptors come from a girl aged 2 to 10 with multiple sclerosis.

This chain connects TRBV12-3 or TRBV12-4 to TRBJ1-5, with TRBD1 as a possible D gene (6 bases). The germline V and J ends were trimmed by 5 bases and 0 bases, with 11 bases remaining between them. The CDR3 spans 15 residues. CDR3 sequence (DNA): TGTGCCAGCAGTCCTACAGGGAGTAGCAATCAGCCCCAGCATTTT. It is translated as CASSPTGSSNQPQHF.

In this sample, this clonotype turned up a few times. The rearrangement uses TRBV20-1 and TRBJ2-7; tentatively, D is TRBD1 (6 bases). Germline V gene data show CDR1 as DFQATT and CDR2 as SNEGSKA (reference sequence). V lost 0 bases and J lost 3, with 9 bases in between. CDR3 size: 13 residues. The DNA of the CDR3 is TGCAGTGCTAGAGAGTACAGGGACTACGAGCAGTACTTC. Encoded protein: CSAREYRDYEQYF.

The chain is built from TRBV4-2 and TRBJ2-1, with TRBD2 as a possible D gene (6 bases). CDR1 and CDR2 from the germline V gene are LGHNA and YNFKEQ. The CDR3 has 16 amino acids. V dropped 1 base and J dropped 6 bases, with 16 bases sitting between them. The CDR3 region is CASSQGSSTSSNEQFF. In DNA, the CDR3 is TGTGCCAGCAGCCAAGGTTCCTCGACTAGTTCCAATGAGCAGTTCTTC.

This clonotype has more than one count but fewer than ten. V gene TRBV20-1 combines with J gene TRBJ1-2, with a weak D call TRBD1 (6 bases). This CDR3 spans 15 amino acids. Trimming left V 0 bases short and J 3 bases short, with 14 bases between. Germline V gives CDR1 DFQATT, CDR2 SNEGSKA (reference sequence). The CDR3 nucleotides are TGCAGTGCTAGAGAAACACAGGGCTGGGACTATGGCTACACCTTC. Amino acids: CSARETQGWDYGYTF.

The V gene is TRBV7-9, the J gene TRBJ1-3; 9 bases align to TRBD1. This CDR3 comprises 17 residues. Germline lookup yields CDR1 SEHNR and CDR2 FQNEAQ (reference sequence). V lost 0 bases, J lost 0 bases, and 3 bases stayed unmatched. The CDR3 bases are TGTGCCAGCAGCTTAGCCCTGGGACAGGGCTCTGGAAACACCATATATTTT. It encodes CASSLALGQGSGNTIYF.

The chain employs TRBV6-5 and TRBJ1-1; a weak D match, TRBD1 (5 bases). This CDR3 contains 13 residues. Trimming left V 5 bases short and J 11 bases short, with 18 bases between. Per germline, CDR1 MNHEY and CDR2 SVGAGI. CDR3 sequence: CASSNPGRVVAFF. CDR3 nucleotides: TGTGCCAGCAGTAACCCGGGACGGGTAGTTGCTTTCTTT.

The chain couples TRBV29-1 to TRBJ1-2; D is ambiguous. Germline V gene sequence: CDR1 SQVTM, CDR2 ANQGSEA. V was cut by 3 bases and J by 2 bases, with 7 bases left in between. This CDR3 is 12 amino acids long. CDR3 residues: CSVDRENYGYTF. Written as DNA, the CDR3 is TGCAGCGTTGATAGGGAAAACTATGGCTACACCTTC.

The chain uses TRBV29-1 and TRBJ2-3; 9 bases line up with TRBD1. The CDR3 extends over 14 amino acids. Losses at the gene ends were 3 bases for V and 2 bases for J; bases not matched to a gene: 3. Germline CDR1 is SQVTM and CDR2 is ANQGSEA. CDR3 bases: TGCAGCGTTGAGAGGACAGGGGTCACAGATACGCAGTATTTT. Translation: CSVERTGVTDTQYF.

The CDR3 DNA reads TGTGCCAGCAGCCAAGAAGGCGGGGATCGCCTAGCGGATCACCAAGAGACCCAGTACTTC. Translation: CASSQEGGDRLADHQETQYF. The chain joins TRBV3-1 to TRBJ2-5, with 7 bases matching TRBD2. With V trimmed by 0 bases and J by 0 bases, 16 bases remained unmatched. Germline-derived CDR1 and CDR2 are LGHDT and YNNKEL (reference sequence). The CDR3 has 20 residues.

The V gene is TRBV5-1, the J gene TRBJ1-1; TRBD1 matches at 8 bases. J was trimmed by 2 bases and V by 2 bases; bases with no gene match: 5. CDR1 and CDR2 (germline): SGHRS, YFSETQ. This CDR3 is 15 amino acids long. In DNA form, the CDR3 reads TGCGCCAGCAGCTTCCAGGGGGCGGACAACACTGAAGCTTTCTTT. Translating gives CASSFQGADNTEAFF.

This chain joins TRBV4-1 and TRBJ2-7; TRBD2 aligns across 7 bases. The CDR3 covers 15 residues. J was trimmed by 3 bases and V by 0 bases; bases with no gene match: 5. Per germline, CDR1 MGHRA and CDR2 YSYEKL. The CDR3 DNA sequence: TGCGCCAGCAGCCAAGAGGAAGCGGGAAACTACGAGCAGTACTTC. Amino acid sequence: CASSQEEAGNYEQYF.

This clonotype was seen only a few times. The rearrangement uses TRBV12-5 and TRBJ2-5; 7 bases match TRBD1. The V gene end was trimmed by 6 bases and the J gene end by 5 bases; junction bases not matched to a gene: 6. Per germline, CDR1 LGHNT and CDR2 FRNRAP. The CDR3 contains 13 residues. CDR3 DNA: TGTGCTAGTGGAACTCAGGGGGAGGAGACCCAGTACTTC. Its translation: CASGTQGEETQYF.

J is TRBJ2-5 and V is TRBV20-1, with 14 nucleotides matching TRBD2. The J call is uncertain, as TRBJ2-7 better fits the DNA end. From germline, CDR1 is DFQATT and CDR2 SNEGSKA (reference sequence). The CDR3 has 16 amino acids. The CDR3 DNA follows: TGCAGTGCTAGAGTTCCAGGGACTAGCGGGAGCAACGAGCAGTACTTC. It is translated as CSARVPGTSGSNEQYF.

The chain has TRBV20-1 and TRBJ2-5; possibly TRBD1 for D (5 bases). Germline V gene sequence: CDR1 DFQATT, CDR2 SNEGSKA (reference sequence). V gave up 0 bases and J gave up 2 bases, with 13 bases separating them. The CDR3 spans 15 residues. This CDR3 reads CSARDSRDQQETQYF. The CDR3 DNA is TGCAGTGCTAGAGATTCCAGGGATCAGCAAGAGACCCAGTACTTC.

V and J are TRBV6-1 and TRBJ2-1; 10 bases line up with TRBD2. This CDR3 has 14 residues. V dropped 1 base and J dropped 15; count of bases not matched to a gene: 9. CDR1 and CDR2 (germline): MNHNS, SASEGT. The CDR3 is CASSEGSSGGRRFF. CDR3 DNA sequence: TGTGCCAGCAGTGAAGGTTCTAGCGGGGGACGTCGGTTCTTC.

The chain's CDR3 is CASSSGTHSGELFF. The CDR3, as DNA: TGTGCCAGCAGTTCCGGGACTCACTCCGGGGAGCTGTTTTTT. V is TRBV6-2 or TRBV6-3 and J is TRBJ2-2; TRBD2 might be the D (6 bases). The V gene's germline CDR1 is MNHEY and CDR2 SVGEGT. Trimming stripped 4 bases from V and 6 bases from J, with 12 bases between. CDR3 length equals 14 residues.

This clonotype has only one observation. The chain uses TRBV21-1 and TRBJ2-7; TRBD2 is the table's D call, not checked against the DNA. TRBV21-1 is a pseudogene segment. The CDR3 contains 15 residues. CDR3 coding DNA: TGTGCCAGCAGCAAGTTCGACCGCGAGGAGGCGGAGCAGTACTTC. It encodes CASSKFDREEAEQYF.

This chain uses TRBV7-2 with TRBJ1-2; 7 nucleotides line up with TRBD1. V lost 0 bases and J lost 0; bases outside the gene matches: 4. The CDR3 sequence is 16 residues long. Germline CDR1 reads SGHTA; CDR2 reads FQGNSA. The CDR3 coding sequence is TGTGCCAGCAGCTTAGCATGGAGGGGGCCTAACTATGGCTACACCTTC. Translation gives CASSLAWRGPNYGYTF.

This chain links TRBV2 with TRBJ2-1; 8 nucleotides match TRBD2. The CDR3 contains 12 residues. CDR1 is SNHLY and CDR2 is FYNNEI in the germline V gene. Trimming cost V 6 bases and J 8 bases; bases outside gene matches: 3. The CDR3 DNA reads as TGTGCCAGCAGGGGACTAGTCCATGAGCAGTTCTTC. Amino acid sequence: CASRGLVHEQFF.

The chain is built from TRBV5-6 and TRBJ2-7, with D possibly matching TRBD1 (6 bases). CDR1 SGHDT and CDR2 YYEEEE come from the germline V gene. There are 17 residues in the CDR3. The germline V and J ends were trimmed by 1 base and 5 bases, with 22 bases remaining between them. The CDR3 nucleotides read TGTGCCAGCAGCTTGACCCGACTAACAGGGAGAGGAGACGAGCAGTACTTC. This encodes CASSLTRLTGRGDEQYF.

This clonotype was seen a handful of times. J is TRBJ2-1 and V is TRBV4-1, with D perhaps being TRBD1 or TRBD2 (6 bases each). The germline V gene has CDR1 MGHRA and CDR2 YSYEKL. The CDR3 has 13 amino acids. The ends were cut back, 8 bases at V and 6 bases at J, with 14 bases in the middle. CDR3 loop: CASANPGANEQFF. In nucleotides, the CDR3 is TGCGCCAGCGCCAACCCGGGGGCCAATGAGCAGTTCTTC.

This chain uses TRBV6-6 with TRBJ2-4, with D possibly TRBD2 on 7 matching bases. With the DNA end fitting TRBJ2-5 better, the J assignment may be wrong. Germline V gene lookup returns CDR1 MNHNY and CDR2 SVGAGI (reference sequence). The CDR3 sequence is 13 residues long. The CDR3 DNA follows: TGTGCCATCCGGCGGGGGCCCCAAGAGACCCAGTACTTC. Protein sequence: CAIRRGPQETQYF.

V usage is TRBV5-1 and J usage is TRBJ2-3, with D perhaps matching TRBD2 (5 bases). Per germline, CDR1 SGHRS and CDR2 YFSETQ. Trimming cost V 3 bases and J 3 bases, with 14 bases left between them. The CDR3 is 15 amino acids. The CDR3 spells CASSSSLPGTDTQYF. DNA of the CDR3: TGCGCCAGCAGCTCGTCACTACCGGGGACAGATACGCAGTATTTT.

The rearrangement links TRBV3-1 to TRBJ1-1, with D perhaps matching TRBD1 (6 bases). There are 14 residues in the CDR3. Per the germline V gene, CDR1 is LGHDT and CDR2 is YNNKEL (reference sequence). Between the trimmed V and J ends, which lost 3 bases and 5 bases, there was a span of 13 bases. This chain's CDR3 is CASSHETGRTEAFF. The CDR3 nucleotides are TGTGCCAGCAGCCACGAAACAGGGAGGACTGAAGCTTTCTTT.

A few counts support this clonotype. V usage is TRBV20-1 and J usage is TRBJ1-2; 7 nucleotides match TRBD1. CDR1 DFQATT and CDR2 SNEGSKA come from the germline V gene (reference sequence). The CDR3 is made up of 15 amino acids. V dropped 1 base and J dropped 0; count of bases not matched to a gene: 5. The CDR3 bases are TGCAGTGCTAGAGTCCCCGGGACAGCTAACTATGGCTACACCTTC. Encoded protein: CSARVPGTANYGYTF.

V usage is TRBV6-2 or TRBV6-3 and J usage is TRBJ1-1; the D is unclear. The germline V gene has CDR1 MNHEY and CDR2 SVGEGT. V lost 4 bases and J lost 11, with 17 bases in between. This CDR3 contains 13 residues. CDR3 DNA: TGTGCCAGCAGTTGGAACAAGGCCGGTGGGGCTTTCTTT. Protein: CASSWNKAGGAFF.

This rearrangement joins TRBV9 to TRBJ2-3; no firm D call. Looked up from germline, CDR1 is SGDLS and CDR2 is YYNGEE. The germline V and J ends were trimmed by 2 bases and 0 bases, with 13 bases remaining between them. The CDR3 sequence is 16 residues long. The CDR3 reads CASSVSGSHSTDTQYF. The DNA for the CDR3 is TGTGCCAGCAGCGTGTCCGGGTCCCATAGCACAGATACGCAGTATTTT.

The chain employs TRBV5-5 and TRBJ2-7; D call uncertain. The CDR3 has 13 residues. Per germline, CDR1 SGHKS and CDR2 YYEKEE (reference sequence). V was shortened by 6 bases and J by 3 bases, with 13 bases between the two germline ends. In nucleotides, the CDR3 is TGTGCCAGCAAACGTCTATCGGACTACGAGCAGTACTTC. Translation gives CASKRLSDYEQYF.

The V call is TRBV5-1, the J call TRBJ2-5, with D unresolved. Looked up from germline, CDR1 is SGHRS and CDR2 is YFSETQ. Deletions cut 0 bases from V and 3 bases from J, with 12 bases between. The CDR3 covers 15 residues. The CDR3: CASSLASGRKETQYF. The CDR3 DNA follows: TGCGCCAGCAGCTTGGCCAGTGGCCGTAAAGAGACCCAGTACTTC. Full variable domain (remainder filled in from reference TRBV5-1 and TRBJ2-5): KAGVTQTPRYLIKTRGQQVTLSCSPISGHRSVSWYQQTPGQGLQFLFEYFSETQRNKGNFPGRFSGRQFSNSRSEMNVSTLELGDSALYLCASSLASGRKETQYFGPGTRLLVL.

This chain joins TRBV4-1 and TRBJ2-7, with 8 bases aligning to TRBD2. With the DNA end fitting TRBJ2-5 better, the J assignment may be wrong. The CDR3 runs 16 residues. CDR1 is MGHRA, CDR2 YSYEKL, per germline. This CDR3 is CASSQDGREGGETQYF. In DNA form, the CDR3 reads TGCGCCAGCAGCCAAGATGGACGGGAGGGAGGAGAGACCCAGTACTTC.

This chain joins TRBV10-3 and TRBJ2-1; 7 bases line up with TRBD1. This CDR3 region has 18 residues. Germline V lookup: CDR1 ENHRY, CDR2 SYGVKD. Trimming at V came to 7 bases and at J to 0 bases, leaving 15 bases not matched to a gene. The CDR3 DNA follows: TGTGCCATCACCACGTCCCGGGACAGCCCCTTCTCCTACAATGAGCAGTTCTTC. Its translation is CAITTSRDSPFSYNEQFF.